Following are 9 T cell receptor beta chains from one sample sequenced in a study of blood T cell repertoires in COVID-19. Using immunoSEQ multiplex PCR, the repertoire was profiled, and TCRdb retains in-frame clones only, with some absent. The profile shows roughly 21,000 clones, 75% to 90% of them singletons. Sequences were obtained from peripheral blood. Receptors were obtained from an elderly woman with active or convalescent COVID-19.

In the case of this clone: Its ends do not fully match the called genes, so a read error is possible. The genes are TRBV7-9 and TRBJ1-2, with D possibly TRBD1 on 5 matching bases. Per germline, CDR1 SEHNR and CDR2 FQNEAQ (reference sequence). This CDR3 spans 11 amino acids. CDR3 nucleotide sequence: TGCACGGGTGCACAGGACTATGGCTACACCTTC. Protein: CTGAQDYGYTF. Variable domain in full (rest from reference TRBV7-9 and TRBJ1-2): DTGVSQNPRHKITKRGQNVTFRCDPISEHNRLYWYRQTLGQGPEFLTYFQNEAQLEKSRLLSDRFSAERPKGSFSTLEIQRTEQGDSAMYLCTGAQDYGYTFGSGTRLTVV.

The genes are TRBV5-1 and TRBJ2-3; 14 nucleotides match TRBD2. The length of the CDR3 is 18 residues. In germline, CDR1 is SGHRS, CDR2 YFSETQ. V shed 7 bases, J shed 0 bases, and the junction held 10 bases outside the gene matches. The CDR3 DNA follows: TGCGCCAGCCGAAAAGGACTAGCGGGAGGTGCTAGCACAGATACGCAGTATTTT. This translates into CASRKGLAGGASTDTQYF.

The chain has TRBV11-2 and TRBJ2-1; D unresolved. With 0 bases removed from V and 4 bases from J, the gap between germline ends came to 7 bases. The germline V gene encodes CDR1 SGHAT and CDR2 FQNNGV. The CDR3 loop spans 14 amino acids. This CDR3 reads CASSLERLYNEQFF. CDR3 DNA: TGTGCCAGCAGCTTAGAACGGTTGTACAATGAGCAGTTCTTC.

J is TRBJ2-1 and V is TRBV6-5; D might be TRBD2 (5 bases). V was pared by 7 bases and J by 2 bases, with 12 bases between. Per germline, CDR1 MNHEY and CDR2 SVGAGI. The CDR3 covers 14 residues. Written as DNA, the CDR3 is TGTGCCAGCATGGTGGGAGTGGCCTACAATGAGCAGTTCTTC. Amino acid sequence: CASMVGVAYNEQFF.

This clone was observed once. J is TRBJ1-4 and V is TRBV19; 7 nucleotides line up with TRBD1. The CDR3 extends over 14 amino acids. The trim removed 3 bases at V and 8 bases at J, leaving 6 bases unmatched. From germline, CDR1 is LNHDA and CDR2 SQIVND (reference sequence). This CDR3 reads CASSIATGVEKLFF. CDR3 DNA: TGTGCCAGTAGTATCGCTACAGGGGTAGAAAAACTGTTTTTT. Using reference TRBV19 and TRBJ1-4 for the parts outside the CDR3, the full variable domain is DGGITQSPKYLFRKEGQNVTLSCEQNLNHDAMYWYRQDPGQGLRLIYYSQIVNDFQKGDIAEGYSVSREKKESFPLTVTSAQKNPTAFYLCASSIATGVEKLFFGSGTQLSVL.

This chain joins TRBV3-1 (or the pseudogene TRBV3-2) and TRBJ2-7; D remains unclear. This CDR3 is 11 amino acids long. In germline, CDR1 is LGHDT, CDR2 YNNKEL (reference sequence). Trimming left V 0 bases short and J 8 bases short, with 5 bases between. CDR3: CASSQETKQYF. In DNA form, the CDR3 reads TGTGCCAGCAGCCAAGAAACTAAGCAGTACTTC.

This clone was recorded only once. The CDR3 DNA sequence: TGTGCCAGTTACGACTCGAACACCGGGGAGCTGTTTTTT. This codes for CASYDSNTGELFF. The chain employs TRBV19 and TRBJ2-2; the D is unclear. The CDR3 length is 13 residues. Trimming removed 8 bases at V and 0 bases at J, with 7 bases between. Germline CDR1 reads LNHDA; CDR2 reads SQIVND (reference sequence).

This chain links TRBV6-2 or TRBV6-3 with TRBJ2-2; TRBD2 is a possible D gene (6 bases). This CDR3 has 17 amino acids. The ends were cut back, 1 base at V and 4 bases at J, with 16 bases in the middle. Germline CDR1 is MNHEY and CDR2 is SVGEGT. Here the CDR3 reads CASSYWGVSDSTGELFF. CDR3 sequence (DNA): TGTGCCAGCAGTTACTGGGGGGTTTCGGATTCCACCGGGGAGCTGTTTTTT.

This sequence joins TRBV29-1 and TRBJ2-3; 12 nucleotides align to TRBD2. V lost 3 bases, J lost 11 bases, and 12 bases stayed unmatched. Germline-derived CDR1 and CDR2 are SQVTM and ANQGSEA. There are 15 residues in the CDR3. The CDR3 region has the DNA TGCAGCGTTGATCAGGGGGGACTAGCGGGCAAGTTGCAGTATTTT. Amino acids: CSVDQGGLAGKLQYF.